The 2 T cell receptor beta chains below come from one sample, sequenced in a study of CD8 T cells in Susac syndrome. Reverse transcription used about 0.45 to 1 ug RNA and random hexamers. TCRdb called the immunoSEQ multiplex PCR reads again in MiXCR, with one record for every CDR3 protein. In the table there are hundreds of thousands of distinct CDR3 sequences, approximately 94% of which are singletons. Sequencing input: CD4+ T cells from PBMCs. The receptors stem from a human donor with Susac syndrome.

This chain joins TRBV20-1 and TRBJ2-7; the match to TRBD2 covers 8 bases. In germline, CDR1 is DFQATT, CDR2 SNEGSKA (reference sequence). This CDR3 spans 14 amino acids. DNA for the CDR3: TGCGGAGCTTATGCGGGGGGCAGCTCCTACGAGCAGTACTTC. It is translated as CGAYAGGSSYEQYF.

The rearrangement links TRBV5-6 to TRBJ2-1, with D possibly being TRBD1 (6 bases). The CDR3 contains 14 residues. Deletions cut 0 bases from V and 5 bases from J, with 9 bases between. Germline V gene sequence: CDR1 SGHDT, CDR2 YYEEEE. Written as DNA, the CDR3 is TGTGCCAGCAGCTTGGTGGACAGCGACAATGAGCAGTTCTTC. Protein sequence: CASSLVDSDNEQFF.